These 13 T cell receptor beta chains came from one sample sequenced in a study of response to subunit inactivated influenza vaccine (dated by TCRdb to between 2018 and 2020). Per the publication, the time point label means: more than 35 days after influenza vaccine administration. Library generation was performed with RT-PCR. This sample was sequenced with an Illumina HiSeq 2500. TCRdb took the public reads, trimmed them with fastp at Q25, ran MiXCR for clone calling and kept in-frame beta chains. Here each entry gathers all rows of one CDR3 protein and keeps the most common genes and DNA. The sample table holds about 530,000 distinct CDR3 sequences, of which 10% to 15% were seen once. 13% of the sample is taken by the ten largest. Sequences were derived from PBMCs from blood, sampled about 40 days after vaccination. The receptors come from a man over 45 who received an inactivated influenza vaccine. Donor details come from another sample of the same person, matched by shared clones.

The chain uses TRBV18 and TRBJ2-1; 9 bases are shared with TRBD2. Germline assignment: CDR1 KGHSH and CDR2 LQKENI. There are 16 residues in the CDR3. V shed 7 bases and J 6 bases; nucleotides not matched to a gene: 13. CDR3 sequence (DNA): TGTGCCAGCTTAGCTATCAGTAGCGGGAGTAGCAATGAGCAGTTCTTC. Amino acid sequence: CASLAISSGSSNEQFF.

This chain joins TRBV28 and TRBJ2-7; D gene unclear. Trimming removed 1 base from V and 4 bases from J, with 14 bases in between. CDR3 size: 15 residues. Germline V lookup: CDR1 MDHEN, CDR2 SYDVKM. This chain's CDR3 is CASSLSPHFRYEQYF. CDR3 DNA sequence: TGTGCCAGCAGTTTATCCCCGCACTTTCGGTACGAGCAGTACTTC.

J is TRBJ1-5 and V is TRBV18; TRBD1 agrees at 7 bases. Germline V gene lookup returns CDR1 KGHSH and CDR2 LQKENI. The CDR3 extends over 16 amino acids. The J segment lost 2 bases and the V segment lost 2 bases, leaving 6 bases of the junction unmatched. CDR3 region: CASSPDRQGGNQPQHF. As DNA, the CDR3 is TGTGCCAGCTCACCAGATAGACAGGGAGGCAATCAGCCCCAGCATTTT.

This clonotype was detected ten times or more. The V call is TRBV7-2, the J call TRBJ2-7; no clear D. The CDR3 spans 13 residues. Germline assignment: CDR1 SGHTA and CDR2 FQGNSA. V lost 3 bases and J 7 bases, leaving 13 bases between the germline ends. CDR3 DNA sequence: TGTGCCAGCAGCTTGGGTTGGGCCGGGGAGCAGTACTTC. Amino acid sequence: CASSLGWAGEQYF.

This clonotype was recorded at least ten times. V usage is TRBV6-5 and J usage is TRBJ1-1; D is undetermined. Trimming took off 6 bases at V and 2 bases at J, with 4 bases between the two ends. The CDR3 is made up of 11 amino acids. Germline V lookup: CDR1 MNHEY, CDR2 SVGAGI. The CDR3 nucleotides read TGTGCCAGCAGAAAAAACACTGAAGCTTTCTTT. Its protein product is CASRKNTEAFF.

V usage is TRBV7-9 and J usage is TRBJ2-1; D remains unclear. Germline V gene lookup returns CDR1 SEHNR and CDR2 FQNEAQ (reference sequence). The length of the CDR3 is 16 residues. V lost 5 bases to trimming and J lost 0 bases, with 14 bases between them. DNA of the CDR3: TGTGCCAGCAGCGCCGACATTAGAAGCTCCTACAATGAGCAGTTCTTC. It is translated as CASSADIRSSYNEQFF.

This clonotype was observed at least ten times. The chain combines TRBV20-1 with TRBJ2-1, with TRBD2 matching over 7 bases. The CDR3 has 16 amino acids. With 0 bases clipped from V and 13 bases from J, the junction kept 18 bases outside the gene matches. Per the germline V gene, CDR1 is DFQATT and CDR2 is SNEGSKA (reference sequence). The CDR3 protein is CSAREPTGLFHNRQFF. The CDR3 DNA reads TGCAGTGCTAGAGAACCAACGGGACTATTCCACAATAGACAGTTCTTC.

Only a few counts were recorded for this clonotype. This chain links TRBV20-1 with TRBJ2-4, with TRBD2 identical over 11 bases. Germline trimming cut 1 base from V and 0 bases from J; bases unmatched to any gene: 5. This CDR3 has 17 residues. Germline loops: CDR1 DFQATT, CDR2 SNEGSKA (reference sequence). In DNA form, the CDR3 reads TGCAGTGCTAGAGTGACTAGCGGGGTACTAGCCAAAAACATTCAGTACTTC. Amino acids: CSARVTSGVLAKNIQYF.

This clonotype was seen a few times. The chain combines TRBV27 with TRBJ2-5; no firm D call. From germline, CDR1 is MNHEY and CDR2 SMNVEV (reference sequence). V was cut by 3 bases and J by 4 bases, with 12 bases left in between. The CDR3 spans 14 residues. The CDR3 here is CASSFDGWRETQYF. As DNA, the CDR3 is TGTGCCAGCAGTTTTGACGGATGGAGAGAGACCCAGTACTTC.

This clonotype has only a few counts. The chain uses TRBV4-3 and TRBJ2-1, with 9 bases identical to TRBD2. Germline CDR1 reads LGHNA; CDR2 reads YSLEER. The CDR3 is 18 amino acids. V shed 0 bases, J shed 8 bases, and the junction held 14 bases outside the gene matches. Written as DNA, the CDR3 is TGCGCCAGCAGCCAAGATTCTAGCGGGGAACCGTTTGAGGATGAGCAGTTCTTC. Its protein is CASSQDSSGEPFEDEQFF.

The chain is built from TRBV3-1 and TRBJ2-5; D not certain. With 0 bases removed from V and 5 bases from J, the gap between germline ends came to 7 bases. The CDR3 is 13 amino acids. Per germline, CDR1 LGHDT and CDR2 YNNKEL (reference sequence). For the CDR3, the DNA is TGTGCCAGCAGCCAAGAGAATGGTGAGACCCAGTACTTC. Encoded protein: CASSQENGETQYF.

CDR3: CASAEAIYEQYF. DNA for the CDR3: TGTGCCAGTGCTGAGGCGATCTACGAGCAGTACTTC. This chain joins TRBV12-3 or TRBV12-4 and TRBJ2-7; D remains ambiguous. CDR3 length: 12 amino acids. V lost 9 bases, J lost 3 bases, and 12 bases lay in between.

This clonotype was seen a handful of times. The chain couples TRBV7-2 to TRBJ2-7, with 9 bases identical to TRBD1. After removal of 5 bases from V and 2 bases from J, the junction contained 13 bases not matched to a gene. CDR3 length equals 17 residues. Germline assignment: CDR1 SGHTA and CDR2 FQGNSA. The CDR3 sequence: CASSPRKGTGFTYEQYF. As DNA, the CDR3 is TGTGCCAGCAGCCCCCGTAAAGGGACAGGGTTCACCTACGAGCAGTACTTC.